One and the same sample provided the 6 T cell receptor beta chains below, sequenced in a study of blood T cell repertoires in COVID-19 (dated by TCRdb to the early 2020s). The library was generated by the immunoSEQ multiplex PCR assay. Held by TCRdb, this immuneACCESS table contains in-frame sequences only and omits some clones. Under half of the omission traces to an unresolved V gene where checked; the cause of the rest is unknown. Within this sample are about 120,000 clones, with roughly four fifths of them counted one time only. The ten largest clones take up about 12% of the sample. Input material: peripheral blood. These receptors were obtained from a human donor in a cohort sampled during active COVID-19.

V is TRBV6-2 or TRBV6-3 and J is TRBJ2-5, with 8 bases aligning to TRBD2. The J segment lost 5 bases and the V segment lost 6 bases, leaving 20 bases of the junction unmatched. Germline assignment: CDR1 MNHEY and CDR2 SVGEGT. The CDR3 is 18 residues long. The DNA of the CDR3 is TGTGCCAGCAGCCTTCGAGGAGCGGGGGAGGGCTCCAGGGAGACCCAGTACTTC. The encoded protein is CASSLRGAGEGSRETQYF.

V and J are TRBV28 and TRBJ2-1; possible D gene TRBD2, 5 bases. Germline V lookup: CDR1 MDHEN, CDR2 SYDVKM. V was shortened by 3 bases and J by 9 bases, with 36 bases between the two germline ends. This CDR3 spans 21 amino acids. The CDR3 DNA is TGTGCCAGCAGTTTCCCCCCTTCCGTGCTAGGGCGGGCCACGTTTTCCGGTGAGCAGTTCTTC. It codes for CASSFPPSVLGRATFSGEQFF.

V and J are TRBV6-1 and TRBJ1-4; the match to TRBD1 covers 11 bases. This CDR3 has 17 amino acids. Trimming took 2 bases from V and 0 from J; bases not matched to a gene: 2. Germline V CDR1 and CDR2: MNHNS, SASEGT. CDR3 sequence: CASSEWGQGATNEKLFF. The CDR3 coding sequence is TGTGCCAGCAGTGAATGGGGACAGGGGGCAACTAATGAAAAACTGTTTTTT.

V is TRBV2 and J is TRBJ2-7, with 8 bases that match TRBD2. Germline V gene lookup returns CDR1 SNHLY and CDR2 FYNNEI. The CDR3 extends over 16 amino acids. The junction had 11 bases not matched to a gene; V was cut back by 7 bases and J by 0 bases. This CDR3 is CASNRAGAMSSYEQYF. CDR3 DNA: TGTGCCAGCAATAGAGCGGGGGCAATGAGCTCCTACGAGCAGTACTTC.

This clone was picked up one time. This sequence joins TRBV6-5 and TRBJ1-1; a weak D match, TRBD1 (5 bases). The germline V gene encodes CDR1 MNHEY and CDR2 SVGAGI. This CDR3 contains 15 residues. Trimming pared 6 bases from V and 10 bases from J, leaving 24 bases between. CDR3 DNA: TGTGCCAGCAGCCAATATCAGGGTCGGCATGTGGGAGCTTTCTTT. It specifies CASSQYQGRHVGAFF.

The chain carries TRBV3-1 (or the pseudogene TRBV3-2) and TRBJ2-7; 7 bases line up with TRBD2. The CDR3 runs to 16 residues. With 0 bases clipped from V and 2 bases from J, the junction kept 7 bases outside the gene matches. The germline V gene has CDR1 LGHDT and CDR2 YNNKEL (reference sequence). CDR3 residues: CASSQDLVAGAYEQYF. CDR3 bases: TGTGCCAGCAGCCAAGATCTGGTGGCGGGGGCCTACGAGCAGTACTTC.